The source of this T cell receptor beta chain is a study of T cell responses to AZD1222 COVID-19 vaccine (dated by TCRdb to the early 2020s). A note on the overall study: AZD1222 recipients with second doses at about 4 weeks or about 12 weeks were pooled, because spike-specific TCR depth and breadth did not differ between schedules. A total of about 250 trial participants underwent TCR sequencing, of whom about 210 had received two doses of AZD1222 and roughly 26 had received two doses of the MenACWY control vaccine. Trial participants were enrolled by age into subgroups of 18-55, 56-69 and 70-plus years, and around 140, 26 and 57 TCR-sequenced participants, respectively, were included in these subgroups. General conclusions and limits of the study: Vaccine-associated CD4 TCRs spanned the whole spike protein, with dominant responses in regions 160-218 and 743-854. In the small 56-69-year group, the increase in depth fell short of significance, most likely because of low power. No day 14 peak-response samples were available, so repertoires were characterized only after the peak T cell response. Conclusions about previously exposed vaccinees were limited because only six AZD1222 recipients were SARS-CoV-2 seropositive at baseline. Reportedly, close to half of the unique spike-specific TCRs recognized epitopes lying outside the regions that are mutated in the B.1.351 and B.1.1.7 variants. Participants were mostly white British, with more females than males. The authors suggested clonal diversity may have been underestimated. Spike-specific TCR breadth and depth rose significantly after two AZD1222 doses compared with day 0 and with MenACWY recipients.

The junction carries 9 bases between V and J, which are trimmed by 0 bases and 3 bases respectively. CDR1 is given as SNHLY and CDR2 as FYNNEI, both from the germline V gene. From its cysteine to its phenylalanine, the CDR3 spans 16 amino acids. This entry keeps only the CDR3 DNA: 48 bases, framed from base 1. This specimen's time point label, interpreted: baseline before first vaccination. The vaccinee samples were drawn from two UK trials, COV001 and COV002, one of which was a single-blind randomized controlled phase 2/3 trial testing AZD1222 (ChAdOx1 nCoV-19) in healthy adults. For TCRbeta chain sequencing, PBMC samples from trial participants were taken at day 0 and at day 28 after the second dose. The CDR3 regions of human TCRbeta chains were analyzed by immunosequencing. The authors processed their data as follows. TCRs in the repertoires were matched against a reference library of SARS-CoV-2-specific TCRs that had been generated with the MIRA antigen-specificity platform. Breadth was defined as the fraction of unique TCRs that were SARS-CoV-2-associated. Depth was defined as the fraction of total T cells that were SARS-CoV-2-associated. Using the MIRA data, every spike-specific TCR was mapped to the spike region that the TCR reacted to and assigned to either a CD4 or a CD8 class. Log10-transformed breadth and depth values were compared by one-way ANOVA with Sidak's multiple comparisons tests. TCRdb's version of the immuneACCESS table is confined to in-frame rearrangements and falls short of the full clone set. An unresolved V gene accounts for under half of the shortfall where checked; the remainder is of unknown origin. That table gives V, J and clone size, and the DNA gave D and trimming. This sample is represented by roughly 120,000 clones; 85% to 90% of them were singletons. The ten largest clones capture about 7.8% of the sample.

Notes on this clone: What antigen it recognizes has not been identified. One base away there is no much larger clone; base qualities are not given.

The rearrangement joined TRBV2 to TRBJ1-6, with the D gene not confidently named. The sequence was collected from an adult in good health. Source: peripheral blood, taken on day 0 of AZD1222 vaccination. The DNA sequence is given as TGTGCCAGCAGTGAAGCGTACGGCAGCTATAATTCACCCCTCCACTTT. The resulting protein is CASSEAYGSYNSPLHF.